The 15 T cell receptor beta chains given below trace back to one sample, sequenced in a study of Ad26.COV2.S vaccination and SARS-CoV-2 variants. Treatment indicated: 15 to 20 received Ad26.COV2.S at low or high dose, single or two shots; a few received placebo; per-sample allocation not given. The samples date from day 63 after the first vaccine or placebo injection. Repertoires were generated with immunoSEQ multiplex PCR, while TCRdb's copy carries only in-frame clones and drops some. Here the sample spans approximately 350,000 clones, about nine tenths being singletons. Source: peripheral blood, taken in a trial of Ad26.COV2.S vaccine versus placebo. These receptors were obtained from a person between 18 and 65 years old who received the Ad26.COV2.S COVID-19 vaccine or a placebo.

The table lists this clone with a few counts. The sample has other DNA sequences that encode this CDR3 too. This chain uses TRBV6-6 with TRBJ2-1; D gene uncertain. Germline-derived CDR1 and CDR2 are MNHNY and SVGAGI (reference sequence). V lost 2 bases and J lost 7, with 3 bases in between. The CDR3 length is 11 residues. This CDR3 is CASSYPNEQFF. CDR3 coding DNA: TGTGCCAGCAGTTACCCGAATGAGCAGTTCTTC.

V gene TRBV11-3 combines with J gene TRBJ1-5; no definite D call. Trimming stripped 11 bases from V and 0 bases from J, with 14 bases between. The germline V gene has CDR1 SGHNT and CDR2 YENEEA. The CDR3 has 14 residues. The CDR3 nucleotides read TGTGCCGTAAGAGGCCCAAATAGCAATCAGCCCCAGCATTTT. This codes for CAVRGPNSNQPQHF. Full variable domain (missing parts from reference TRBV11-3 and TRBJ1-5): EAGVVQSPRYKIIEKKQPVAFWCNPISGHNTLYWYLQNLGQGPELLIRYENEEAVDDSQLPKDRFSAERLKGVDSTLKIQPAELGDSAVYLCAVRGPNSNQPQHFGDGTRLSIL.

The V gene is TRBV11-2, the J gene TRBJ1-5; the D is unclear. Germline loops: CDR1 SGHAT, CDR2 FQNNGV. This CDR3 region has 17 residues. The germline V and J ends were trimmed by 0 bases and 0 bases, with 12 bases remaining between them. This CDR3 is CASSLEPSPTSNQPQHF. The DNA for the CDR3 is TGTGCCAGCAGCTTAGAGCCTAGTCCGACTAGCAATCAGCCCCAGCATTTT. The complete variable domain, with remaining parts taken from reference TRBV11-2 and TRBJ1-5, reads EAGVAQSPRYKIIEKRQSVAFWCNPISGHATLYWYQQILGQGPKLLIQFQNNGVVDDSQLPKDRFSAERLKGVDSTLKIQPAKLEDSAVYLCASSLEPSPTSNQPQHFGDGTRLSIL.

The V and J genes are TRBV2 and TRBJ2-7; 9 bases match TRBD2. V trimming: 5 bases; J trimming: 5 bases; junction bases outside the gene matches: 10. Germline CDR1 and CDR2: SNHLY and FYNNEI. The CDR3 has 15 amino acids. The CDR3 here is CASSPWRGGKDEQYF. The CDR3 DNA is TGTGCCAGCAGTCCCTGGCGGGGGGGCAAAGACGAGCAGTACTTC. The complete variable domain, with remaining parts taken from reference TRBV2 and TRBJ2-7, reads EPEVTQTPSHQVTQMGQEVILRCVPISNHLYFYWYRQILGQKVEFLVSFYNNEISEKSEIFDDQFSVERPDGSNFTLKIRSTKLEDSAMYFCASSPWRGGKDEQYFGPGTRLTVT.

The chain links TRBV14 to TRBJ2-5; no clear D gene. Per the germline V gene, CDR1 is SGHDN and CDR2 is FVKESK. Between the trimmed V and J ends, which lost 1 base and 5 bases, there was a span of 2 bases. CDR3 size: 11 residues. The CDR3 reads CASSQVETQYF. The CDR3 coding sequence is TGTGCCAGCAGCCAAGTTGAGACCCAGTACTTC.

The chain uses TRBV2 and TRBJ2-7; 9 bases align to TRBD2. The CDR3 consists of 14 residues. Germline lookup yields CDR1 SNHLY and CDR2 FYNNEI. Unmatched junction bases numbered 0, after V lost 3 bases and J lost 0 bases. CDR3 sequence: CASSERGGSYEQYF. CDR3 nucleotides: TGTGCCAGCAGTGAGCGGGGGGGCTCCTACGAGCAGTACTTC.

V usage is TRBV2 and J usage is TRBJ1-4; D might be TRBD1 (6 bases). The length of the CDR3 is 17 residues. Between the trimmed V and J ends, which lost 3 bases and 0 bases, there was a span of 14 bases. The germline CDR1 and CDR2 sequences are SNHLY and FYNNEI. For the CDR3, the DNA is TGTGCCAGCAGTGACCCGGACAGAGCTACAACTAATGAAAAACTGTTTTTT. It yields the protein CASSDPDRATTNEKLFF.

The chain uses TRBV7-2 and TRBJ2-5, with D unresolved. The CDR3 has 13 amino acids. Trimming took 4 bases from V and 2 from J, leaving 8 bases between them. Looked up from germline, CDR1 is SGHTA and CDR2 is FQGNSA. The CDR3 is CASSSDNQETQYF. In DNA, the CDR3 is TGTGCCAGCAGCTCCGATAATCAAGAGACCCAGTACTTC.

The rearrangement uses TRBV28 and TRBJ1-4; no clear D gene. Per the germline V gene, CDR1 is MDHEN and CDR2 is SYDVKM. V was pared by 3 bases and J by 4 bases, with 9 bases between. The CDR3 has 14 amino acids. CDR3 DNA sequence: TGTGCCAGCAGTTTGTTAGAGCTTAATGAAAAACTGTTTTTT. Amino acids: CASSLLELNEKLFF.

This chain connects TRBV21-1 to TRBJ1-1; TRBD1 was called by the table and not checked on the DNA. TRBV21-1 constitutes a pseudogene. The CDR3 totals 18 residues. CDR3 sequence reads: CASSKVKAGQGGNTEAFF. The DNA for the CDR3 is TGTGCCAGCAGCAAAGTGAAGGCGGGACAGGGGGGGAACACTGAAGCTTTCTTT.

This clone was recorded only once. This chain links TRBV4-1 with TRBJ2-7; weak D call: TRBD1 (6 bases). Trimming removed 1 base at V and 3 bases at J, with 13 bases between. The germline CDR1 and CDR2 sequences are MGHRA and YSYEKL. The CDR3 is made up of 15 amino acids. This CDR3 reads CASSQGDTFYYEQYF. In DNA form, the CDR3 reads TGCGCCAGCAGCCAAGGGGACACCTTTTACTACGAGCAGTACTTC.

This CDR3 reads CATSRDSGGAYEQYF. In DNA, the CDR3 is TGTGCCACCAGCAGAGATAGCGGGGGGGCCTACGAGCAGTACTTC. The chain carries TRBV15 and TRBJ2-7; 11 bases agree with TRBD2. From germline, CDR1 is LNHNV and CDR2 YYDKDF (reference sequence). Trimming took 0 bases from V and 2 from J; bases not matched to a gene: 0. This CDR3 is 15 amino acids long.

As for this clone: Mismatch with germline at one junction end may stem from a read error. This sample also contains other DNA sequences that code for the same CDR3. The V call is TRBV6-1, the J call TRBJ1-1; no clear D gene. Looked up from germline, CDR1 is MNHNS and CDR2 is SASEGT. The CDR3 has 12 residues. The chain's CDR3 is CASSESGNEAFF. In DNA, the CDR3 is TGTGCCAGTAGTGAATCGGGAAATGAAGCTTTCTTT.

CDR3 residues: CASSQEARDYGYTF. CDR3 DNA: TGTGCCAGCAGCCAAGAGGCCAGGGACTATGGCTACACCTTC. This rearrangement joins TRBV3-1 (or the pseudogene TRBV3-2) to TRBJ1-2; a possible D gene is TRBD1 (5 bases). The CDR3 runs to 14 residues. Looked up from germline, CDR1 is LGHDT and CDR2 is YNNKEL (reference sequence). Trimming pared 0 bases from V and 3 bases from J, leaving 8 bases between.

The genes are TRBV27 and TRBJ2-1; TRBD2 aligns across 12 bases. Germline CDR1 MNHEY, CDR2 SMNVEV (reference sequence). V trimming: 5 bases; J trimming: 8 bases; junction bases outside the gene matches: 10. This CDR3 has 16 residues. In nucleotides, the CDR3 is TGTGCCAGCAGTCCCGGAGCTAGCGGGGGGGCAGATGAGCAGTTCTTC. Its protein product is CASSPGASGGADEQFF.